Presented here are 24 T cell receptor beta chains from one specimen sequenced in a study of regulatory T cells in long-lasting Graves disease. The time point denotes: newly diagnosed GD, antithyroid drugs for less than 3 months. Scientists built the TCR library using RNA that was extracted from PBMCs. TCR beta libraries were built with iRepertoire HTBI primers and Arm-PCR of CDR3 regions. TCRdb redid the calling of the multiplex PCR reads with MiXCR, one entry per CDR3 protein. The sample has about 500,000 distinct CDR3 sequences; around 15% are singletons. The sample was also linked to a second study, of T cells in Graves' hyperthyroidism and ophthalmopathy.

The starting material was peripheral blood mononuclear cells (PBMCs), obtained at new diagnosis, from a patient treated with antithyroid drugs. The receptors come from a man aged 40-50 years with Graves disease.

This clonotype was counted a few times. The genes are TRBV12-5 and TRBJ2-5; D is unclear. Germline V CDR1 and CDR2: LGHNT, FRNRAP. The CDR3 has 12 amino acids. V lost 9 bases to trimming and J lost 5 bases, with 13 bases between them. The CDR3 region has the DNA TGTGCTAGCCAAGGGTTGGGGGAGACCCAGTACTTC. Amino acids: CASQGLGETQYF.

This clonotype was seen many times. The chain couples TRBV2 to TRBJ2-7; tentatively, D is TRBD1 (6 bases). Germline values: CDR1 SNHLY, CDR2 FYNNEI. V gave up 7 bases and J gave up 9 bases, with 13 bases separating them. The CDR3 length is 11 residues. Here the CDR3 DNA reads TGTGCCAGCAATGCAGGGGTTGGGCAGTACTTC. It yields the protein CASNAGVGQYF.

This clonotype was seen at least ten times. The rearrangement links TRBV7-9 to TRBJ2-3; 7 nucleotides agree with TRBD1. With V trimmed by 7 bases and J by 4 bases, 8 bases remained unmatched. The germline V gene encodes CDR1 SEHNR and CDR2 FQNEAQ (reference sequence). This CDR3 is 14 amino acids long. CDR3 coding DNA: TGTGCCAGCACCGTAATACAGGGGCCAGATACGCAGTATTTT. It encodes CASTVIQGPDTQYF.

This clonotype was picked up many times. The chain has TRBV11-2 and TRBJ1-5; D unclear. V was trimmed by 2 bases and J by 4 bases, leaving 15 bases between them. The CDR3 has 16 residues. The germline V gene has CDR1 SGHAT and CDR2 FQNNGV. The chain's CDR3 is CASSLHGGVGNQPQHF. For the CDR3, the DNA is TGTGCCAGCAGCTTACATGGCGGGGTGGGGAATCAGCCCCAGCATTTT.

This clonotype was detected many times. The DNA for the CDR3 is TGTGCCAGCAGCCAAGATCGCAGGGGGCTGAGTACTGAAGCTTTCTTT. Protein product: CASSQDRRGLSTEAFF. This chain joins TRBV3-1 and TRBJ1-1; TRBD1 agrees at 8 bases. V lost 0 bases, J lost 5 bases, and 8 bases stayed unmatched. Germline CDR1 and CDR2: LGHDT and YNNKEL (reference sequence). The CDR3 consists of 16 residues.

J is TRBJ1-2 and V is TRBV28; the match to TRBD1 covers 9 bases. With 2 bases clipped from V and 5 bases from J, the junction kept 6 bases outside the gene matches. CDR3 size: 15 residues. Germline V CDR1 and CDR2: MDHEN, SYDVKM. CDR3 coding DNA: TGTGCCAGCAGTTTAACCGCCGGACAGGGGTATGGCTACACCTTC. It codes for CASSLTAGQGYGYTF.

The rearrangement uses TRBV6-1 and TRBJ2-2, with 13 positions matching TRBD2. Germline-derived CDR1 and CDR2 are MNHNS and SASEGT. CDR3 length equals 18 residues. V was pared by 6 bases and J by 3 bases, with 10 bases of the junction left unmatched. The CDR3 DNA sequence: TGTGCCAGCAGACAGAGGACTAGCGGGAGAGTGTACACCGGGGAGCTGTTTTTT. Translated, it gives CASRQRTSGRVYTGELFF.

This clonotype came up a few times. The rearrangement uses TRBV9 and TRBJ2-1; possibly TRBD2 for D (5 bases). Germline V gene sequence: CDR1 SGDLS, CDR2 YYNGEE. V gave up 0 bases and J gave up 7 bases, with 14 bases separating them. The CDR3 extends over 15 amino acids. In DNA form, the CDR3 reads TGTGCCAGCAGCGTAGTCGGGCTAGCTAGAAATGAGCAGTTCTTC. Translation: CASSVVGLARNEQFF.

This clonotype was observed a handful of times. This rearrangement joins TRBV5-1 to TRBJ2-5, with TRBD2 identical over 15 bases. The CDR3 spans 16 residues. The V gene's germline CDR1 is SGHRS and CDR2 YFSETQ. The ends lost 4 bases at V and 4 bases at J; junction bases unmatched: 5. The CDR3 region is CASSPAGLAGGETQYF. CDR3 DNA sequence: TGCGCCAGCAGCCCGGCGGGACTAGCGGGAGGAGAGACCCAGTACTTC.

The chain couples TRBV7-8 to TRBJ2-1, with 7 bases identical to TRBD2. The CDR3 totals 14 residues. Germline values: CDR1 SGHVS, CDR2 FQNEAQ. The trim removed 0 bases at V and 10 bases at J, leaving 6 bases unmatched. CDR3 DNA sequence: TGTGCCAGCAGCTTAGCGCGGACTAGTCCCGAGCAGTTCTTC. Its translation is CASSLARTSPEQFF.

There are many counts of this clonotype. CDR3 nucleotide sequence: TGTGCCAGCAGTTACGGTGGACAGGGAAGTACAGATACGCAGTATTTT. Protein sequence: CASSYGGQGSTDTQYF. This rearrangement joins TRBV6-5 to TRBJ2-3; 8 positions match TRBD1. V lost 2 bases to trimming and J lost 3 bases; unmatched junction nucleotides: 7. CDR3 length: 16 amino acids. Germline CDR1 and CDR2: MNHEY and SVGAGI.

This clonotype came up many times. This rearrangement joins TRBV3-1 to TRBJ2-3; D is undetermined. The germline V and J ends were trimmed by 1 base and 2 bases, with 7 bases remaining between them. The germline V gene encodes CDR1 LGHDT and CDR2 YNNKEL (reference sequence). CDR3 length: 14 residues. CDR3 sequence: CASSQGRFTDTQYF. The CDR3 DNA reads TGTGCCAGCAGCCAAGGCCGCTTCACAGATACGCAGTATTTT.

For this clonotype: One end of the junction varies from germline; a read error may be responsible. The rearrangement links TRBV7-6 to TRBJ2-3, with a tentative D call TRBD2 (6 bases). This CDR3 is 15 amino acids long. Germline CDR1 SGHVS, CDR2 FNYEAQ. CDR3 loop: CASGLGPSDTDTQYF. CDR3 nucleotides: TGTGCCAGCGGCTTGGGACCTAGCGACACAGATACGCAGTATTTT. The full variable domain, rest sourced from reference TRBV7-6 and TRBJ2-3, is GAGVSQSPRYKVTKRGQDVALRCDPISGHVSLYWYRQALGQGPEFLTYFNYEAQQDKSGLPNDRFSAERPEGSISTLTIQRTEQRDSAMYRCASGLGPSDTDTQYFGPGTRLTVL.

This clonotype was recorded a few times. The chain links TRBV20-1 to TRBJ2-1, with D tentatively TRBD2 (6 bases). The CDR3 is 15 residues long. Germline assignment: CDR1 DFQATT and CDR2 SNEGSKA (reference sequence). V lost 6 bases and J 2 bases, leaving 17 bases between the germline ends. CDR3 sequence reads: CSAPRPAGTYNEQFF. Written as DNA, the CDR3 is TGCAGTGCCCCCCGGCCTGCGGGAACCTACAATGAGCAGTTCTTC.

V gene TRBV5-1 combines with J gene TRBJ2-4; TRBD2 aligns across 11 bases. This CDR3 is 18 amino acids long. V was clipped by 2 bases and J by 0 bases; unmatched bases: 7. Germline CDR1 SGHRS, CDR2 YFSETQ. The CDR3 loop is CASSLSGLAVLAKNIQYF. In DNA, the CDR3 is TGCGCCAGCAGCTTATCGGGACTAGCGGTGCTAGCCAAAAACATTCAGTACTTC.

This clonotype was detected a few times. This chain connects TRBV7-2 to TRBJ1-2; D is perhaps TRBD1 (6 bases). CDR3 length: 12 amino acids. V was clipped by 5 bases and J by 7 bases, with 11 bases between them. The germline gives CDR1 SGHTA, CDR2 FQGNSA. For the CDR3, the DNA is TGTGCCAGCAGCGCACAGGGACCTGGCTACACCTTC. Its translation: CASSAQGPGYTF.

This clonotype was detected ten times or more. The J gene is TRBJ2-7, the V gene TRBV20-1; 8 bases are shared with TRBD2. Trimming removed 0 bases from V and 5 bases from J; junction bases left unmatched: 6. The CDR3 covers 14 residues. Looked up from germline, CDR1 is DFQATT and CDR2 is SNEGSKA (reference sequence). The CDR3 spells CSARDGAGVHEQYF. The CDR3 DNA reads TGCAGTGCTAGAGATGGAGCGGGAGTCCACGAGCAGTACTTC.

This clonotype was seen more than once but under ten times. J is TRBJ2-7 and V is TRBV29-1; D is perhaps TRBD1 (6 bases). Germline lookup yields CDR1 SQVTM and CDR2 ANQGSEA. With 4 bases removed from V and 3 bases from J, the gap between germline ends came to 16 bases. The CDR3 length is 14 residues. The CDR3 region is CSVGFGQNDYEQYF. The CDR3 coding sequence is TGCAGCGTTGGATTCGGACAGAATGACTACGAGCAGTACTTC.

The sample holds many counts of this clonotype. The CDR3 loop is CASSTWGGNEQFF. In DNA form, the CDR3 reads TGTGCCAGCAGCACCTGGGGCGGTAATGAGCAGTTCTTC. The gene calls are TRBV3-1 and TRBJ2-1, with a possible D match to TRBD1 (5 bases). Per the germline V gene, CDR1 is LGHDT and CDR2 is YNNKEL (reference sequence). CDR3 length equals 13 residues. Trimming removed 5 bases from V and 7 bases from J, with 12 bases in between.

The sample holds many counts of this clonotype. The CDR3 reads CASRGTSGNRILDTQYF. CDR3 bases: TGTGCCAGCAGGGGGACTAGCGGGAACCGTATCTTGGATACGCAGTATTTT. J is TRBJ2-3 and V is TRBV12-3 or TRBV12-4; 13 bases fit TRBD2. Trimming cost V 6 bases and J 6 bases; bases outside gene matches: 12. The CDR3 has 17 residues.

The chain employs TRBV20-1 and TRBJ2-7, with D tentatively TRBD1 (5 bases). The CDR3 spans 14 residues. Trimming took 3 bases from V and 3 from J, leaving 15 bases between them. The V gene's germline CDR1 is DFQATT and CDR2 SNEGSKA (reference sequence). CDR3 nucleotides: TGCAGTGCTAGCCCCCCCCCCCAGGGCTACGAGCAGTACTTC. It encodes CSASPPPQGYEQYF.

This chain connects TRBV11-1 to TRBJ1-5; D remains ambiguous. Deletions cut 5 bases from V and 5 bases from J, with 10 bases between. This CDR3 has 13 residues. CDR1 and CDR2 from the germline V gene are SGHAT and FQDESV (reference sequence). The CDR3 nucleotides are TGTGCCAGCAGCCAACAGAGAGATCAGCCCCAGCATTTT. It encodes CASSQQRDQPQHF.

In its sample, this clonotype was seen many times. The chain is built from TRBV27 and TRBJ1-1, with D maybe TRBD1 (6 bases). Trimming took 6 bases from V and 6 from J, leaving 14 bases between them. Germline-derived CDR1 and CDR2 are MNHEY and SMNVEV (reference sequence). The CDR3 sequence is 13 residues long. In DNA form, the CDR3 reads TGTGCCAGCAGCATATGGAGGGGGGCTGAAGCTTTCTTT. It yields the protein CASSIWRGAEAFF.

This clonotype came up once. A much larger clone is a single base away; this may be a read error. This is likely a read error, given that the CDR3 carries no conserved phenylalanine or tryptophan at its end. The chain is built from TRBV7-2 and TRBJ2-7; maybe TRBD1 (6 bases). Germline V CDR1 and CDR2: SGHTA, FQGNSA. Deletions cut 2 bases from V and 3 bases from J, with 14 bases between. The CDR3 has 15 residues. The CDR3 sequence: CASSLKLTGNYEQYL. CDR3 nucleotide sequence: TGTGCCAGCAGCTTAAAGCTTACAGGGAACTACGAGCAGTACCTC.